The 22 T cell receptor beta chains listed next were all sequenced from one sample in a study of T cell repertoires in cytomegalovirus infection (dated by TCRdb to between 2018 and 2021). What these receptors recognize is not known. The treatment or condition label corresponds to: in vitro stimulation with specific CMV peptide epitopes to enrich CMV-specific T cells. Sequencing was carried out with an Illumina HiSeq 1500. Starting from the raw public reads, TCRdb applied fastp trimming at Q25, assembled clones with MiXCR and retained in-frame beta chains. Entries that share a CDR3 protein sequence are merged under the most common genes and DNA. The sample table records 300,000 or so distinct CDR3 sequences; around 25% of these occur just once. About an eighth of the sample is taken by the ten largest. This specimen consisted of cultured PBMCs, obtained from culture after CMV antigen stimulation. The receptors here all came from a human donor in good health (CMV status not recorded). Some clones in this sample may be carry-over from other donors' samples.

This clonotype has only a few counts. The chain has TRBV7-9 and TRBJ2-5; D uncertain. This CDR3 has 14 amino acids. From germline, CDR1 is SEHNR and CDR2 FQNEAQ (reference sequence). The V and J ends lost 0 bases and 5 bases respectively, with 10 bases between them. The CDR3: CASSLAGYIETQYF. The CDR3 region has the DNA TGTGCCAGCAGCTTAGCGGGGTATATCGAGACCCAGTACTTC.

This clonotype was counted a single time. J is TRBJ2-6 and V is TRBV10-3; TRBD1 aligns across 7 bases. The CDR3 is 20 residues long. Losses at the gene ends were 0 bases for V and 4 bases for J; bases not matched to a gene: 15. The V gene's germline CDR1 is ENHRY and CDR2 SYGVKD. The CDR3 reads CAISESTGQVQSGGANVLTF. The CDR3, as DNA: TGTGCCATCAGTGAGTCGACCGGACAGGTCCAATCGGGGGGGGCCAACGTCCTGACTTTC.

The V gene is TRBV3-1, the J gene TRBJ2-1; 15 bases align to TRBD2. The germline gives CDR1 LGHDT, CDR2 YNNKEL (reference sequence). This CDR3 is 17 amino acids long. V was pared by 2 bases and J by 9 bases, with 8 bases of the junction left unmatched. The CDR3 nucleotides are TGTGCCAGCAGCCAACGGACTAGCGGGAGGGCCGGGGGTGAGCAGTTCTTC. Encoded protein: CASSQRTSGRAGGEQFF.

The chain is built from TRBV6-6 and TRBJ2-1, with TRBD1 identical over 8 bases. Trimming took 8 bases from V and 8 from J; bases not matched to a gene: 14. CDR3 length equals 15 residues. Germline V gene data show CDR1 as MNHNY and CDR2 as SVGAGI (reference sequence). Written as DNA, the CDR3 is TGTGCCAGCGGACCGGACAGGGCGGGGCCGGATGAGCAGTTCTTC. Translating it yields CASGPDRAGPDEQFF.

This clonotype has more than one count but fewer than ten. The chain joins TRBV27 to TRBJ2-1, with 8 positions matching TRBD2. Germline CDR1 reads MNHEY; CDR2 reads SMNVEV (reference sequence). The CDR3 contains 17 residues. V lost 6 bases to trimming and J lost 5 bases; unmatched junction nucleotides: 15. DNA for the CDR3: TGTGCCAGCAGCTCACGTAGCGGGAACTCTCGTAACAATGAGCAGTTCTTC. Encoded protein: CASSSRSGNSRNNEQFF.

At least ten counts were recorded for this clonotype. The V call is TRBV5-4, the J call TRBJ1-1; TRBD1 matches 7 bases. J was trimmed by 7 bases and V by 1 base; bases with no gene match: 13. The CDR3 loop spans 16 amino acids. Per germline, CDR1 SGHNT and CDR2 YYREEE (reference sequence). CDR3: CASSLFRGRGIGEAFF. Here the CDR3 DNA reads TGTGCCAGCAGCTTGTTTCGGGGCAGGGGGATCGGTGAAGCTTTCTTT.

This clonotype was found many times. V usage is TRBV12-3 or TRBV12-4 and J usage is TRBJ2-3; D uncertain. V was cut by 0 bases and J by 3 bases, with 10 bases left in between. This CDR3 is built from 15 residues. The DNA for the CDR3 is TGTGCCAGCAGTTTAGCGGGGAAAGGTACAGATACGCAGTATTTT. Translated: CASSLAGKGTDTQYF.

This clonotype was seen only a few times. This rearrangement joins TRBV20-1 to TRBJ2-2, with 7 bases fitting TRBD2. The CDR3 is 16 residues long. Per the germline V gene, CDR1 is DFQATT and CDR2 is SNEGSKA (reference sequence). Losses at the gene ends were 0 bases for V and 1 base for J; bases not matched to a gene: 5. The CDR3 DNA follows: TGCAGTGCTAGAGATCTGGGAGGGGTGAACACCGGGGAGCTGTTTTTT. This sequence encodes CSARDLGGVNTGELFF.

The rearrangement uses TRBV7-6 and TRBJ1-3; D unclear. This CDR3 has 16 residues. The V gene's germline CDR1 is SGHVS and CDR2 FNYEAQ. The V end lost 3 bases, the J end lost 0 bases, and 12 bases lay between the germline ends. In DNA form, the CDR3 reads TGTGCCAGCAGCTTTCGACTGGCTCTCTCTGGAAACACCATATATTTT. Its protein product is CASSFRLALSGNTIYF.

This clonotype was counted between two and nine times. The J gene is TRBJ1-2, the V gene TRBV7-9; D is unclear. The ends were cut back, 2 bases at V and 4 bases at J, with 17 bases in the middle. The germline gives CDR1 SEHNR, CDR2 FQNEAQ (reference sequence). CDR3 length: 16 amino acids. CDR3 DNA sequence: TGTGCCAGCAGCTTAATGACCACAGCGTCCCCCTATGGCTACACCTTC. This translates into CASSLMTTASPYGYTF.

The chain couples TRBV7-6 to TRBJ2-2, with 7 positions matching TRBD2. This CDR3 region has 16 residues. V trimming: 2 bases; J trimming: 5 bases; junction bases outside the gene matches: 8. Germline V CDR1 and CDR2: SGHVS, FNYEAQ. The CDR3 region has the DNA TGTGCCAGCAGCTTATCCAGCGGGGCGGTAACCGGGGAGCTGTTTTTT. Translated: CASSLSSGAVTGELFF. Based on the CDR3 plus reference TRBV7-6 and TRBJ2-2, the full variable domain is GAGVSQSPRYKVTKRGQDVALRCDPISGHVSLYWYRQALGQGPEFLTYFNYEAQQDKSGLPNDRFSAERPEGSISTLTIQRTEQRDSAMYRCASSLSSGAVTGELFFGEGSRLTVL.

V and J are TRBV25-1 and TRBJ1-3; D unclear. Trimming left V 3 bases short and J 0 bases short, with 6 bases between. Germline values: CDR1 MGHDK, CDR2 SYGVNS. The CDR3 has 14 amino acids. The CDR3 loop is CASSDGFSGNTIYF. The DNA for the CDR3 is TGTGCCAGCAGTGACGGATTCTCTGGAAACACCATATATTTT.

This chain links TRBV11-2 with TRBJ2-3; a weak D match, TRBD2 (6 bases). The CDR3 consists of 15 residues. Trimming cost V 1 base and J 5 bases, with 13 bases left between them. CDR1 is SGHAT, CDR2 FQNNGV, per germline. The CDR3 is CASSLVGGQGDTQYF. CDR3 in DNA: TGTGCCAGCAGCTTAGTGGGGGGTCAGGGAGATACGCAGTATTTT.

This chain links TRBV6-1 with TRBJ1-4; D remains ambiguous. V was clipped by 3 bases and J by 4 bases, with 6 bases between them. This CDR3 has 13 amino acids. CDR1 is MNHNS, CDR2 SASEGT, per germline. The CDR3 loop reads CASSDRFNEKLFF. CDR3 coding DNA: TGTGCCAGCAGTGACAGATTTAATGAAAAACTGTTTTTT.

The gene calls are TRBV7-2 and TRBJ1-4, with D maybe TRBD1 (6 bases). Trimming took off 5 bases at V and 4 bases at J, with 11 bases between the two ends. The germline CDR1 and CDR2 sequences are SGHTA and FQGNSA. The CDR3 runs to 14 residues. CDR3 loop: CASSRTDINEKLFF. The DNA for the CDR3 is TGTGCCAGCAGCCGGACAGATATTAATGAAAAACTGTTTTTT.

This chain joins TRBV27 and TRBJ2-7; D possibly matches TRBD1 or TRBD2 (5 bases each). Germline CDR1 MNHEY, CDR2 SMNVEV (reference sequence). The V and J ends lost 6 bases and 5 bases respectively, with 20 bases between them. CDR3 length equals 15 residues. This chain's CDR3 is CASSPGDLWAHEQYF. Here the CDR3 DNA reads TGTGCCAGCAGCCCCGGGGACCTATGGGCCCACGAGCAGTACTTC.

The chain joins TRBV19 to TRBJ1-2, with D possibly TRBD1 on 5 matching bases. Trimming took 1 base from V and 4 from J, leaving 10 bases between them. Germline values: CDR1 LNHDA, CDR2 SQIVND (reference sequence). The CDR3 is made up of 14 amino acids. CDR3 protein: CASSIGDLGYGYTF. The CDR3 coding sequence is TGTGCCAGTAGTATAGGGGACCTGGGCTATGGCTACACCTTC.

This clonotype was detected ten times or more. The chain carries TRBV6-5 and TRBJ2-2; 7 bases match TRBD1. The CDR3 runs to 15 residues. CDR1 is MNHEY, CDR2 SVGAGI, per germline. V dropped 6 bases and J dropped 1; count of bases not matched to a gene: 5. In DNA, the CDR3 is TGTGCCAGCAGGGCACGGACAGGGAACACCGGGGAGCTGTTTTTT. This gives the protein CASRARTGNTGELFF.

The chain combines TRBV20-1 with TRBJ2-7; D gene ambiguous. The CDR3 has 14 amino acids. CDR1 DFQATT and CDR2 SNEGSKA come from the germline V gene (reference sequence). V was trimmed by 0 bases and J by 3 bases, leaving 12 bases between them. The CDR3 nucleotides are TGCAGTGCTAGAGATGAACAGCCCCTCTACGAGCAGTACTTC. This translates into CSARDEQPLYEQYF.

CDR3: CASSSFDETYEQYF. As DNA, the CDR3 is TGTGCCAGCAGCTCTTTCGACGAGACTTACGAGCAGTACTTC. The chain recombines TRBV28 with TRBJ2-7; D uncertain. This CDR3 contains 14 residues. Trimming took 6 bases from V and 4 from J, leaving 16 bases between them. The germline V gene has CDR1 MDHEN and CDR2 SYDVKM.

The chain links TRBV5-4 to TRBJ2-5, with 10 bases that match TRBD1. This CDR3 comprises 14 residues. The germline V gene has CDR1 SGHNT and CDR2 YYREEE (reference sequence). The V segment lost 4 bases and the J segment 4 bases; nucleotides outside the gene matches: 4. CDR3 residues: CASSRQGAGETQYF. The CDR3 nucleotides are TGTGCCAGCAGCCGACAGGGGGCGGGAGAGACCCAGTACTTC.

J is TRBJ2-1 and V is TRBV10-3; unclear D gene. Germline-derived CDR1 and CDR2 are ENHRY and SYGVKD. CDR3 length equals 14 residues. Trimming pared 3 bases from V and 0 bases from J, leaving 6 bases between. The CDR3 bases are TGTGCCATCAGTGAAGGATTCTCCTACAATGAGCAGTTCTTC. Its translation is CAISEGFSYNEQFF.